This T cell receptor (beta chain) was captured by sequencing in a study of identical twins' blood T cells. J lost 0 bases, V lost 1 base, and 3 bases had no gene match. CDR3 length: 16 amino acids. CDR1 and CDR2 from the germline V gene are SQVTM and ANQGSEA. MiXCR, applied by TCRdb to the 5' RACE reads, yields one record per CDR3 protein. The repertoire holds 350,000 to 400,000 distinct CDR3 sequences, about 28% seen once, with about 6.1% in the top ten. This chain uses TRBV29-1 with TRBJ2-1; 10 bases are shared with TRBD2. The sample was PBMCs. This receptor was obtained from a woman aged 18 to 55 in good health. The CDR3 bases are TGCAGCGTTGAAGGGACTAGCGGACTCTCCTACAATGAGCAGTTCTTC. The encoded protein is CSVEGTSGLSYNEQFF.